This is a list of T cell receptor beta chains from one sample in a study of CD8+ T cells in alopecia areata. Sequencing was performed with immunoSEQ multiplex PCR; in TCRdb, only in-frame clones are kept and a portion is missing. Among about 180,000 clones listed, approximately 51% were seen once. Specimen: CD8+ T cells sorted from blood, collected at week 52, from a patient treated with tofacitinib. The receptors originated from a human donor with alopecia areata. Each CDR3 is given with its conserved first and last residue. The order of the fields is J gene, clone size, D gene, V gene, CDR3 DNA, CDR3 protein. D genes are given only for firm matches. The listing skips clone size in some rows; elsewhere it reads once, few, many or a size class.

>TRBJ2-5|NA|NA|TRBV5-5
TGTGCCAGCAGCTTTACGGCAACCGGGTCTTGGGAGACCCAGTACTTC
CASSFTATGSWETQYF
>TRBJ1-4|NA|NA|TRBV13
TGTGCCACCAGCGAGGGACCGCATACTGAAAAACTGTTTTTT
CATSEGPHTEKLFF
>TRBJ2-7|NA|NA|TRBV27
TGTGCCAGCAGTTTGAGGGGTCCCTACGAGCAGTACTTC
CASSLRGPYEQYF
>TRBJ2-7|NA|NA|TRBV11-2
TGTGCCAGCAGCGCCCAGTATGAGCAGTACTTC
CASSAQYEQYF
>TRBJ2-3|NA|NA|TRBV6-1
TGTGCCAGCAGTGAAGACAGGGTACGCACAGATACGCAGTATTTT
CASSEDRVRTDTQYF
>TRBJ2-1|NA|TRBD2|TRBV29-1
TGCAGCGTCCTTAAGCGGGGGCCTTACAATGAGCAGTTCTTC
CSVLKRGPYNEQFF
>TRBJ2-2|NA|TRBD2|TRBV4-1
TGCGCCAGCAGCCAGGCCATAGCGGGGGTGAACACCGGGGAGCTGTTTTTT
CASSQAIAGVNTGELFF
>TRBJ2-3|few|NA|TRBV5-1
TGCGCCAGCAGCTTCACAGATACGCAGTATTTT
CASSFTDTQYF
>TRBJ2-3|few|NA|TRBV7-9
TGTGCCAGCAGAAACGAACGGGAGCCCACAGATACGCAGTATTTT
CASRNEREPTDTQYF
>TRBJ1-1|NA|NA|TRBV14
TGTGCCAGCAGCCAAGATCTGGACACTGAAGCTTTCTTT
CASSQDLDTEAFF
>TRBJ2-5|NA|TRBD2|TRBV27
TGTGCCAGCAGTTTAGTGACTAGCGGGGGGAGAGACCCGGGGGTGGCCCAGTACTTC
CASSLVTSGGRDPGVAQYF
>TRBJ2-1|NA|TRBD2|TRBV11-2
TGTGCCAGCAGCCCCGGGAGGGGGGCCGAAGACAATGAGCAGTTCTTC
CASSPGRGAEDNEQFF
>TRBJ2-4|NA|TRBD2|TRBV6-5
TGTGCCAGCAGTTACATTAGCGGGGGGAACGGCATTCAGTACTTC
CASSYISGGNGIQYF
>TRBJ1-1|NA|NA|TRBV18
TGTGCCAGCTCACCCCTTAGACCGACGACTGAAGCTTTCTTT
CASSPLRPTTEAFF
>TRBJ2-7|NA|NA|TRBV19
TGTGCCAGTAGTCCTAACGGCTACGAGCAGTACTTC
CASSPNGYEQYF
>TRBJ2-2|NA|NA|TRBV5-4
TGTGCCAGCAGCTTGTCAGGGACCGGGGAGCTGTTTTTT
CASSLSGTGELFF
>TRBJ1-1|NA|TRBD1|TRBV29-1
TGCAGCGTTGAGGGGACAGGGGCCCCGACAGCTTTCTTT
CSVEGTGAPTAFF
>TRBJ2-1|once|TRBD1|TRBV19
TGTGCCAGTAGTAGGGACAGGGGTCAAAGAGAGCAGTTCTTC
CASSRDRGQREQFF
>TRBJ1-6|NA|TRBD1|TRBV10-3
TGTGCCATCAGTGATACCGACAGGGGACAAGGTTCACCCCTCCACTTT
CAISDTDRGQGSPLHF
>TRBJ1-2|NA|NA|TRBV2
TGTGCCAGCAGTGCTCGGGTCCTATATGGCTACACCTTC
CASSARVLYGYTF
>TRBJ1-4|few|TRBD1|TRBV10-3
TGTGCCATCAGTGCCCGGGACAGGGGGTTTGCAACTAATGAAAAACTGTTTTTT
CAISARDRGFATNEKLFF
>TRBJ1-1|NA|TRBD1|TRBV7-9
TGTGCCAGCAGCTTGAGTAACAGGGGGAACACTGAAGCTTTCTTT
CASSLSNRGNTEAFF